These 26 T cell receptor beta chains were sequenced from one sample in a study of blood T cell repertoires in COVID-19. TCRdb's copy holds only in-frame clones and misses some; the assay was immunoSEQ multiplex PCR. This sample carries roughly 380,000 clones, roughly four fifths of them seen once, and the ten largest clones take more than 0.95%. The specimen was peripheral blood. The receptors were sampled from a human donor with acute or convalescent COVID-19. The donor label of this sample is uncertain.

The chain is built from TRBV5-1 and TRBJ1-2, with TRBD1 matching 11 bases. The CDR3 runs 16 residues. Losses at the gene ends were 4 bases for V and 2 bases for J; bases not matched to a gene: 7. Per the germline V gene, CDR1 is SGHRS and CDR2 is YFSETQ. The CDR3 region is CASSIAGTGGNYGYTF. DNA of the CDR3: TGCGCCAGCAGCATAGCCGGGACAGGGGGAAACTATGGCTACACCTTC.

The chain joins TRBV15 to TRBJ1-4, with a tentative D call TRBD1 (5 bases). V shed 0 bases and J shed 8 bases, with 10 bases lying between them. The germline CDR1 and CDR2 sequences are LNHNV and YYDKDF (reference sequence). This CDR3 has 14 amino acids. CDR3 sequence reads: CATSRDKGVEKLFF. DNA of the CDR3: TGTGCCACCAGCAGAGATAAAGGGGTCGAAAAACTGTTTTTT.

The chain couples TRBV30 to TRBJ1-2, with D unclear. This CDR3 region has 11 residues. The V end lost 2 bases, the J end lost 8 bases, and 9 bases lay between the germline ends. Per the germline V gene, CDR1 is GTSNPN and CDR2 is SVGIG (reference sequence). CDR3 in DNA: TGTGCCTGGAGTATGGGCTCGGGCTACACCTTC. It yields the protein CAWSMGSGYTF.

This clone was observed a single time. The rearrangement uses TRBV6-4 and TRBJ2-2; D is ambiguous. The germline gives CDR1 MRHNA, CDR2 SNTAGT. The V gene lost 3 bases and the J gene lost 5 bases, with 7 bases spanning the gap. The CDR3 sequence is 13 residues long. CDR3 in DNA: TGTGCCAGCAGTGATTTTCGGACCGGGGAGCTGTTTTTT. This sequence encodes CASSDFRTGELFF.

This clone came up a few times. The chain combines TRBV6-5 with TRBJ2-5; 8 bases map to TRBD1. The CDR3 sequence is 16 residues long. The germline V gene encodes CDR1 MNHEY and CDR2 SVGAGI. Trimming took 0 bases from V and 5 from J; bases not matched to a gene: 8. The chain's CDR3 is CASSYSPDRARETQYF. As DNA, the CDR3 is TGTGCCAGCAGTTACTCCCCGGACAGGGCCCGGGAGACCCAGTACTTC.

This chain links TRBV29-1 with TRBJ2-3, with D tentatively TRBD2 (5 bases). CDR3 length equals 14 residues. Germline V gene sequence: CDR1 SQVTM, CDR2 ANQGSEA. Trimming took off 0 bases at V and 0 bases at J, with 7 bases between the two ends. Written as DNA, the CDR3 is TGCAGCGTTGAAGAGCGGGCTAGCACAGATACGCAGTATTTT. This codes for CSVEERASTDTQYF.

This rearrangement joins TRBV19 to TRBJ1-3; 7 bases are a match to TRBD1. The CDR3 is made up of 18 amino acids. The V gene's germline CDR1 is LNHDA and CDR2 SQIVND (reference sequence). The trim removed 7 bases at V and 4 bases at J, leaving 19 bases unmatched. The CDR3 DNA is TGTGCCAGTACATTTCGCCTGACCCCACAGGGGTCAGGAAACACCATATATTTT. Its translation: CASTFRLTPQGSGNTIYF.

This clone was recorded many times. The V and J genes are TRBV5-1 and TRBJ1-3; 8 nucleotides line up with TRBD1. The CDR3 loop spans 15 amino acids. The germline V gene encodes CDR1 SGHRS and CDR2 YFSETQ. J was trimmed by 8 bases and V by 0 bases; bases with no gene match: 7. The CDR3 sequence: CASSLVAGGADTIYF. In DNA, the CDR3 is TGCGCCAGCAGCTTGGTAGCAGGGGGCGCAGACACCATATATTTT.

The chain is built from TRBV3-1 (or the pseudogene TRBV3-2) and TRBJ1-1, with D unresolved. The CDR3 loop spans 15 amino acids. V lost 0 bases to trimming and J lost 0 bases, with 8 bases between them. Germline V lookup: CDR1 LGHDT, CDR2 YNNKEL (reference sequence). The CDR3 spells CASSQDGIMNTEAFF. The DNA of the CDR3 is TGTGCCAGCAGCCAAGACGGGATCATGAACACTGAAGCTTTCTTT.

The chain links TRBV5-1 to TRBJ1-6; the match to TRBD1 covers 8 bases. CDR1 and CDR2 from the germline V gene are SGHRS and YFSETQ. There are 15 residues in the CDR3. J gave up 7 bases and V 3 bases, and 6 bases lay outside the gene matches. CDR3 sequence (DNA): TGCGCCAGCAGCTGGGGGGGACAGGAAAATTCACCCCTCCACTTT. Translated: CASSWGGQENSPLHF.

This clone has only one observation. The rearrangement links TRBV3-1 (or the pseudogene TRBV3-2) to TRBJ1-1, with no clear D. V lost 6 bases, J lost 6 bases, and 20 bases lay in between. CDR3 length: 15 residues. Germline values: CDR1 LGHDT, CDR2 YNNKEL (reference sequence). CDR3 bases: TGTGCCAGCAGGCCTACCGGGCCGGGAGGCGCTGAAGCTTTCTTT. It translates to CASRPTGPGGAEAFF.

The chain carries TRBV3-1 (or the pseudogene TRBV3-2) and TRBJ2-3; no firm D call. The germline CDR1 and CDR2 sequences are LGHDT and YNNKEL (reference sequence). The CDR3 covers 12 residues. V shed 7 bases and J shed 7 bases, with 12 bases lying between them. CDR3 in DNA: TGTGCCAGCACCGACACTGAAAATACGCAGTATTTT. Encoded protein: CASTDTENTQYF.

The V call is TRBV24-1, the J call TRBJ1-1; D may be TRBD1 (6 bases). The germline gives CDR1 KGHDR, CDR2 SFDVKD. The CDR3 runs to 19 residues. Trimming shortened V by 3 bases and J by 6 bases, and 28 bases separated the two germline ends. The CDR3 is CATSDKTGHREPPVAEAFF. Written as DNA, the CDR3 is TGTGCCACCAGTGATAAGACGGGACACAGAGAACCCCCGGTCGCTGAAGCTTTCTTT.

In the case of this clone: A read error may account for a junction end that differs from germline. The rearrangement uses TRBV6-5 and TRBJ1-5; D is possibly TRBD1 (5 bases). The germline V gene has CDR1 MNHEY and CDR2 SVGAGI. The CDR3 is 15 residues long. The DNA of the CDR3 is TGTGCCAGCAGCCGTACGTGGGGCCAACTCTCGACCCAACATTTT. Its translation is CASSRTWGQLSTQHF.

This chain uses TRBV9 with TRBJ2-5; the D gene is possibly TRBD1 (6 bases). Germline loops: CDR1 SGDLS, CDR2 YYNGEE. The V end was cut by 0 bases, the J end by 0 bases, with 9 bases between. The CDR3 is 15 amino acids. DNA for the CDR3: TGTGCCAGCAGCGTAGGGTGGACAGACCAAGAGACCCAGTACTTC. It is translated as CASSVGWTDQETQYF.

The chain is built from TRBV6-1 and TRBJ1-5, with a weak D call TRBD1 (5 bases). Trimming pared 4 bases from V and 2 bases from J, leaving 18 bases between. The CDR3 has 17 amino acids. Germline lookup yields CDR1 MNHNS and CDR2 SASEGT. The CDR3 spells CASSARGPGSGNQPQHF. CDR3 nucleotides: TGTGCCAGCAGTGCCAGAGGACCAGGGTCTGGCAATCAGCCCCAGCATTTT.

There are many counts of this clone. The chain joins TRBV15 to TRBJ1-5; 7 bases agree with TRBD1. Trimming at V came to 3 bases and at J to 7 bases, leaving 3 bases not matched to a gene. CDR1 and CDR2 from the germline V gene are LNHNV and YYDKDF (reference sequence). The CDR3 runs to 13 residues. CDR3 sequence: CATSRTGKQPQHF. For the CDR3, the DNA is TGTGCCACCAGCAGGACAGGGAAACAGCCCCAGCATTTT.

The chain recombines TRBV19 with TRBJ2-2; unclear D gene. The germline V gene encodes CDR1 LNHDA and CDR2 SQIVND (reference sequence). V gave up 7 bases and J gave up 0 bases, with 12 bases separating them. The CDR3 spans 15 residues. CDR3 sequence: CASNPRFTNTGELFF. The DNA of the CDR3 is TGTGCCAGTAACCCTAGATTCACGAACACCGGGGAGCTGTTTTTT.

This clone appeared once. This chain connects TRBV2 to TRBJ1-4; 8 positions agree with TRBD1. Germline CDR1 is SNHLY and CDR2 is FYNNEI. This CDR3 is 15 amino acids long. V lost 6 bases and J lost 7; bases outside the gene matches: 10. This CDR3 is CASRRQGAKVEKLFF. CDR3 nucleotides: TGTGCCAGCAGGAGGCAGGGGGCGAAGGTTGAAAAACTGTTTTTT.

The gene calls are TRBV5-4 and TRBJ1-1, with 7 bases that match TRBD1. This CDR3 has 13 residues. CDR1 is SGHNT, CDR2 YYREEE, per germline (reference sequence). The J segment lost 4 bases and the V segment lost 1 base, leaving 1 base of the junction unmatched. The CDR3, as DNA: TGTGCCAGCAGCTTGACAGGGGTCACTGAAGCTTTCTTT. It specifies CASSLTGVTEAFF.

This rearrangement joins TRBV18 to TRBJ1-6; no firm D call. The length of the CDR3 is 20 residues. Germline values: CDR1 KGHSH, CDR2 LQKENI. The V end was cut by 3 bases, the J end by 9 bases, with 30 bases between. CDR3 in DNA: TGTGCCAGCTCACCTTCCCCGGTCCGGGTCGGGGTGACGAAAATTTCACCCCTCCACTTT. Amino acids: CASSPSPVRVGVTKISPLHF.

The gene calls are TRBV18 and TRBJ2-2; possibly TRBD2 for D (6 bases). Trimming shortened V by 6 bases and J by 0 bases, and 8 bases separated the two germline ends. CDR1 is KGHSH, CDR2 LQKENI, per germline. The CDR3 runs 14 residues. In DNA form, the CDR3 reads TGTGCCAGCTCTCGGGACTCGAACACCGGGGAGCTGTTTTTT. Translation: CASSRDSNTGELFF.

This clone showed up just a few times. CDR3 sequence reads: CASSPRTGGGEQYF. The CDR3 coding sequence is TGTGCCAGCAGCCCGAGAACAGGGGGAGGTGAGCAGTACTTC. V is TRBV3-1 (or the pseudogene TRBV3-2) and J is TRBJ2-7; 8 nucleotides agree with TRBD1. This CDR3 comprises 14 residues. Germline values: CDR1 LGHDT, CDR2 YNNKEL (reference sequence). The ends lost 4 bases at V and 7 bases at J; junction bases unmatched: 9.

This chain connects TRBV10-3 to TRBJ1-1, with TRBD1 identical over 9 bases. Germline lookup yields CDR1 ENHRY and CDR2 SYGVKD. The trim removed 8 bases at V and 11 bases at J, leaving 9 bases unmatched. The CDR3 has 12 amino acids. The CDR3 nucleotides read TGTGCCATCCGAGGACAGGGGTTCTATGCTTTCTTT. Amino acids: CAIRGQGFYAFF.

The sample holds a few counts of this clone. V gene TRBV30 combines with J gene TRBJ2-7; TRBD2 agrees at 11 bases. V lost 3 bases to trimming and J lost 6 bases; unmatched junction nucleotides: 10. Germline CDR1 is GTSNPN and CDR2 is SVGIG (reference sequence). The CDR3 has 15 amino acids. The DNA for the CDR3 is TGTGCCTGGAGAATAGGTCCGGGACTAGCGGTCGAGCAGTACTTC. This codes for CAWRIGPGLAVEQYF.

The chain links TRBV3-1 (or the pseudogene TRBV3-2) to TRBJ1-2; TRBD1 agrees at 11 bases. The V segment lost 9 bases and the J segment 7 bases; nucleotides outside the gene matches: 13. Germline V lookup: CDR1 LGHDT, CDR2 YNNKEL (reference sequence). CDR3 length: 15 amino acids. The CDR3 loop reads CASSTRGTGGSGYTF. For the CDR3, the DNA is TGTGCCAGTTCAACCCGGGGGACAGGGGGAAGTGGCTACACCTTC.